One sample yielded the 25 T cell receptor beta chains listed below, sequenced in a study of shared clonotypes between healthy human individuals. The table came from immunoSEQ multiplex PCR; TCRdb's copy has only in-frame clones and leaves some out. The sample includes about 1 million clones, roughly 70% seen only once; the top ten take approximately 1.5%. Sequencing was done on a sample of memory CD4+ T cells sorted from blood. Subset indicated: CD45RA-negative fraction. The source is a man between 18 and 29 years old in good health.

The genes are TRBV23-1 and TRBJ1-5; TRBD1 matches at 9 bases. TRBV23-1 is sorted into the ORF group, with uncertain function. There are 20 residues in the CDR3. V was pared by 0 bases and J by 0 bases, with 12 bases of the junction left unmatched. CDR3: CASSQSIRDREPHSNQPQHF. CDR3 coding DNA: TGCGCCAGCAGTCAATCTATCCGGGACAGGGAACCCCATAGCAATCAGCCCCAGCATTTT.

The chain recombines TRBV2 with TRBJ2-2; D remains unclear. The CDR3 has 17 amino acids. Germline loops: CDR1 SNHLY, CDR2 FYNNEI. With 7 bases removed from V and 0 bases from J, the gap between germline ends came to 18 bases. This chain's CDR3 is CASTTESKLSNTGELFF. The CDR3 DNA reads TGTGCCAGCACTACCGAGAGCAAACTATCGAACACCGGGGAGCTGTTTTTT.

The chain is built from TRBV30 and TRBJ1-5; D is ambiguous. Germline values: CDR1 GTSNPN, CDR2 SVGIG (reference sequence). The CDR3 is made up of 14 amino acids. V was clipped by 1 base and J by 5 bases, with 12 bases between them. This CDR3 is CAWSAGLFDQPQHF. In DNA form, the CDR3 reads TGTGCCTGGAGTGCGGGCCTCTTTGATCAGCCCCAGCATTTT.

The rearrangement links TRBV5-1 to TRBJ2-7, with TRBD2 as a possible D gene (6 bases). Germline V gene lookup returns CDR1 SGHRS and CDR2 YFSETQ. The V end was cut by 4 bases, the J end by 1 base, with 9 bases between. The CDR3 sequence is 13 residues long. CDR3 DNA sequence: TGCGCCAGCAGCGGGGGACTTTCCTACGAGCAGTACTTC. It encodes CASSGGLSYEQYF.

The V call is TRBV9, the J call TRBJ2-1; the D gene could be TRBD1 or TRBD2 (6 bases each). Germline CDR1 and CDR2: SGDLS and YYNGEE. Trimming cost V 3 bases and J 6 bases, with 16 bases left between them. The CDR3 sequence is 15 residues long. This CDR3 is CASSATGARFNEQFF. CDR3 nucleotide sequence: TGTGCCAGCAGCGCTACGGGGGCTCGGTTCAATGAGCAGTTCTTC.

The table lists this clone with a few counts. The J gene is TRBJ2-3, the V gene TRBV18; possible D gene TRBD1, 6 bases. This CDR3 contains 12 residues. The germline CDR1 and CDR2 sequences are KGHSH and LQKENI. Trimming pared 3 bases from V and 7 bases from J, leaving 8 bases between. The CDR3 bases are TGTGCCAGCTCACCCCAGGGGAATACGCAGTATTTT. Translated, it gives CASSPQGNTQYF.

The CDR3, as DNA: TGTGCTAGTGGTTTGGATACTCTGGGACTGGCGTACAATGAGCAGTTCTTC. This encodes CASGLDTLGLAYNEQFF. The V gene is TRBV12-5, the J gene TRBJ2-1, with D possibly being TRBD2 (6 bases). V gave up 1 base and J gave up 4 bases, with 17 bases separating them. The CDR3 contains 17 residues. CDR1 is LGHNT and CDR2 is FRNRAP in the germline V gene.

This chain joins TRBV30 and TRBJ1-1; TRBD1 might be the D (6 bases). Germline V gives CDR1 GTSNPN, CDR2 SVGIG (reference sequence). The CDR3 sequence is 15 residues long. Trimming pared 4 bases from V and 1 base from J, leaving 16 bases between. CDR3 in amino acids: CAWTLTGTWNTEAFF. The CDR3 coding sequence is TGTGCCTGGACCCTAACCGGGACATGGAACACTGAAGCTTTCTTT.

This chain uses TRBV4-1 with TRBJ2-3; the match to TRBD2 covers 8 bases. V lost 10 bases to trimming and J lost 5 bases; unmatched junction nucleotides: 8. CDR3 length: 13 amino acids. The germline V gene encodes CDR1 MGHRA and CDR2 YSYEKL. Here the CDR3 reads CATRRGGEDTQYF. CDR3 in DNA: TGCGCCACCCGCCGGGGGGGCGAAGATACGCAGTATTTT.

The V call is TRBV11-3, the J call TRBJ2-3, with D perhaps TRBD1 (6 bases). The germline CDR1 and CDR2 sequences are SGHNT and YENEEA. The CDR3 length is 14 residues. V lost 8 bases, J lost 0 bases, and 12 bases lay in between. The CDR3 loop is CASGADSSTDTQYF. Written as DNA, the CDR3 is TGTGCCAGCGGGGCGGACAGCAGCACAGATACGCAGTATTTT.

This chain uses TRBV6-1 with TRBJ1-1; TRBD1 might be the D (5 bases). This CDR3 is built from 15 residues. Trimming removed 5 bases from V and 4 bases from J, with 17 bases in between. Germline CDR1 is MNHNS and CDR2 is SASEGT. The CDR3 DNA reads TGTGCCAGCAGTTCCCAATGGGACGTCGGCACTGAAGCTTTCTTT. It codes for CASSSQWDVGTEAFF.

The table lists this clone with a few counts. The CDR3 here is CAWSVLGTSSRQPQHF. The CDR3 DNA reads TGTGCCTGGAGTGTACTGGGGACATCTTCACGTCAGCCCCAGCATTTT. This chain uses TRBV30 with TRBJ1-5; D may be TRBD1 (6 bases). CDR3 size: 16 residues. Trimming took 0 bases from V and 6 from J, leaving 18 bases between them. The V gene's germline CDR1 is GTSNPN and CDR2 SVGIG (reference sequence).

The V gene is TRBV19, the J gene TRBJ1-2; 8 nucleotides align to TRBD1. CDR3 length equals 15 residues. The ends lost 0 bases at V and 5 bases at J; junction bases unmatched: 5. Germline V lookup: CDR1 LNHDA, CDR2 SQIVND (reference sequence). The CDR3 sequence is CASSIEGQGGYGYTF. CDR3 DNA sequence: TGTGCCAGTAGTATAGAAGGACAGGGAGGATATGGCTACACCTTC.

V gene TRBV5-8 combines with J gene TRBJ2-3; D is unclear. V gave up 2 bases and J gave up 4 bases, with 11 bases separating them. CDR1 and CDR2 (germline): SGHTS, YDEGEE. The CDR3 spans 14 residues. CDR3 sequence reads: CASSFLTQPDTQYF. Written as DNA, the CDR3 is TGTGCCAGCAGCTTCCTGACTCAACCAGATACGCAGTATTTT.

In the case of this clone: The sample contains more than one DNA sequence encoding this CDR3. This rearrangement joins TRBV19 to TRBJ2-2, with 7 positions matching TRBD1. This CDR3 spans 15 amino acids. Germline lookup yields CDR1 LNHDA and CDR2 SQIVND (reference sequence). V lost 1 base and J lost 1; bases outside the gene matches: 0. The CDR3 region has the DNA TGTGCCAGTAGTATAGGGACAGGGAACACCGGGGAGCTGTTTTTT. Translating it yields CASSIGTGNTGELFF.

In this sample, this clone turned up a few times. The V call is TRBV6-4, the J call TRBJ2-3; D possibly corresponds to TRBD2 (6 bases). Trimming stripped 2 bases from V and 5 bases from J, with 11 bases between. There are 14 residues in the CDR3. Germline values: CDR1 MRHNA, CDR2 SNTAGT. The CDR3 DNA reads as TGTGCCAGCAGTGACGGTGGGGGGAGAGATACGCAGTATTTT. Translated, it gives CASSDGGGRDTQYF.

The J gene is TRBJ2-1, the V gene TRBV5-1; D is possibly TRBD1 or TRBD2 (5 bases each). Germline V gives CDR1 SGHRS, CDR2 YFSETQ. Trimming took off 5 bases at V and 6 bases at J, with 18 bases between the two ends. The CDR3 consists of 15 residues. The CDR3 spells CASRPGADRFNEQFF. DNA of the CDR3: TGCGCCAGCAGACCCGGGGCAGACCGGTTCAATGAGCAGTTCTTC.

The chain carries TRBV19 and TRBJ2-2; 7 bases fit TRBD1. The CDR3 extends over 14 amino acids. Per the germline V gene, CDR1 is LNHDA and CDR2 is SQIVND (reference sequence). Unmatched junction bases numbered 5, after V lost 10 bases and J lost 0 bases. The CDR3 here is CATSGQANTGELFF. The DNA for the CDR3 is TGTGCCACCTCCGGACAGGCGAACACCGGGGAGCTGTTTTTT.

This clone was seen more than once but under ten times. Within the sample, other DNA sequences also encode this same CDR3. This rearrangement joins TRBV5-1 to TRBJ2-7; D unresolved. V lost 0 bases, J lost 6 bases, and 10 bases lay in between. The CDR3 runs 13 residues. The V gene's germline CDR1 is SGHRS and CDR2 YFSETQ. The CDR3 here is CASSLVLGSEQYF. The CDR3 region has the DNA TGCGCCAGCAGCTTGGTCCTGGGTTCCGAGCAGTACTTC.

This chain uses TRBV5-1 with TRBJ2-3; D is uncertain. This CDR3 has 15 amino acids. With 3 bases removed from V and 3 bases from J, the gap between germline ends came to 14 bases. CDR1 is SGHRS, CDR2 YFSETQ, per germline. Here the CDR3 DNA reads TGCGCCAGCAGCTCGGAGACTCCTGGGACAGATACGCAGTATTTT. Amino acids: CASSSETPGTDTQYF.

The chain is built from TRBV2 and TRBJ2-3, with D unresolved. The V gene lost 1 base and the J gene lost 0 bases, with 11 bases spanning the gap. The CDR3 extends over 16 amino acids. The germline CDR1 and CDR2 sequences are SNHLY and FYNNEI. The CDR3 DNA is TGTGCCAGCAGTGAAGGATACTTAGGGAGCACAGATACGCAGTATTTT. It codes for CASSEGYLGSTDTQYF.

The rearrangement uses TRBV7-6 and TRBJ2-2, with 10 positions matching TRBD2. The germline V gene has CDR1 SGHVS and CDR2 FNYEAQ. V was pared by 7 bases and J by 6 bases, with 8 bases of the junction left unmatched. There are 15 residues in the CDR3. CDR3 DNA sequence: TGTGCCAGCACTGAGACTAGCGGGTTCGCCGGGGAGCTGTTTTTT. Its protein product is CASTETSGFAGELFF.

This clone has a count of ten or more. The rearrangement uses TRBV7-2 and TRBJ2-1; D may be TRBD1 (5 bases). The CDR3 runs to 12 residues. Trimming removed 4 bases at V and 13 bases at J, with 14 bases between. Germline lookup yields CDR1 SGHTA and CDR2 FQGNSA. The CDR3 DNA reads TGTGCCAGCAGCTCGATAGGGGAAAGACAGTTCTTC. Residues: CASSSIGERQFF.

This chain joins TRBV27 and TRBJ2-5; D is undetermined. Trimming took 2 bases from V and 7 from J, leaving 14 bases between them. Germline loops: CDR1 MNHEY, CDR2 SMNVEV (reference sequence). The CDR3 contains 14 residues. The CDR3 sequence: CASSLPDRLRTQYF. CDR3 DNA sequence: TGTGCCAGCAGTTTACCGGATAGGTTGAGGACCCAGTACTTC.

This clone was detected many times. The chain combines TRBV19 with TRBJ2-7, with TRBD2 matching 9 bases. J was trimmed by 2 bases and V by 6 bases; bases with no gene match: 5. The CDR3 spans 14 residues. Germline CDR1 reads LNHDA; CDR2 reads SQIVND (reference sequence). DNA for the CDR3: TGTGCCAGTAGGTCGGTAGCGGGAGCCTACGAGCAGTACTTC. Amino acids: CASRSVAGAYEQYF.